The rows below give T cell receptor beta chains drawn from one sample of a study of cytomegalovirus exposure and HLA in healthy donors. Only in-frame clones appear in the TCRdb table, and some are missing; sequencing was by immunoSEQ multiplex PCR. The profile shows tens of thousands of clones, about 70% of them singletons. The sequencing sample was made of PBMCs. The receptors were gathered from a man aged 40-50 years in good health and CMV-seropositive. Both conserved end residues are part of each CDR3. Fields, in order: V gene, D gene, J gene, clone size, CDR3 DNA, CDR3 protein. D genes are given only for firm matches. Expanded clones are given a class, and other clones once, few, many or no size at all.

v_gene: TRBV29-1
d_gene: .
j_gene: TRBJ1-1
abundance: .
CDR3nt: TGCAGCGTTTGGAGGGAAGCGAACACTGAAGCTTTCTTT
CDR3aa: CSVWREANTEAFF

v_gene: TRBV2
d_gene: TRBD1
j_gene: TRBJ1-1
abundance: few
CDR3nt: TGTGCCAGCAGTGGGACAGGGGGGAACACTGAAGCTTTCTTT
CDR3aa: CASSGTGGNTEAFF

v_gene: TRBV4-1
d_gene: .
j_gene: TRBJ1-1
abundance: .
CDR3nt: TGCGCCAGCAGCCCTAGGGAGAAGGTTGCCGCTGAAGCTTTCTTT
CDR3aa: CASSPREKVAAEAFF

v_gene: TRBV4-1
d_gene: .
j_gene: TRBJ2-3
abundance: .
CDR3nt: TGCGCCAGCAGCCAAGGGGGTGGAGGTGCAGATACGCAGTATTTT
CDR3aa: CASSQGGGGADTQYF

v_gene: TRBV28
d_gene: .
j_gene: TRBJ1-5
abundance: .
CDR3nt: TGTGCCAGCAGGGAACAACGGGGAAATCAGCCCCAGCATTTT
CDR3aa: CASREQRGNQPQHF

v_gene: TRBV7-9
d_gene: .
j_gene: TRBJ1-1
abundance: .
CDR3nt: TGTGCCAGCAACTCCCTAGCTGAAGCTTTCTTT
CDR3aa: CASNSLAEAFF

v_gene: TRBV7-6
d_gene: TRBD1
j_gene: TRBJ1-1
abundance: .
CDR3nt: TGTGCCAGCAGCGAGGGGGCGCGGACTGAAGCTTTCTTT
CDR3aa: CASSEGARTEAFF

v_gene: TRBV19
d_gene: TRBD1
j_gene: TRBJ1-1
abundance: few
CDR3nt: TGTGCCAGTAGTATAGCTTACGGGGACAGAGAAGCTTTCTTT
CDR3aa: CASSIAYGDREAFF

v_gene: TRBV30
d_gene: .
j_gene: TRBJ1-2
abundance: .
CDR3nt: TGTGCCTGGAGTGTAAAGGAGAATAAGGCCTTCTTCTATGGCTACACCTTC
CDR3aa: CAWSVKENKAFFYGYTF

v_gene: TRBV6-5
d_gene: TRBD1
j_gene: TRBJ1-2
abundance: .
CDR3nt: TGTGCCAGCAGTTACTCGTGGGCAGGGGGCGTCTATGGCTACACCTTC
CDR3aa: CASSYSWAGGVYGYTF

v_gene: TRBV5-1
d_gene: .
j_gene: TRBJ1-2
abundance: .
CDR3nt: TGCGCCAGCAGCGCCGGCAGGGCCGGCTACACCTTC
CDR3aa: CASSAGRAGYTF

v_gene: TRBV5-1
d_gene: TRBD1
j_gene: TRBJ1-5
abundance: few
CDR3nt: TGCGCCAGCAGCCGGACAGGAGATAATCAGCCCCAGCATTTT
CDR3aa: CASSRTGDNQPQHF

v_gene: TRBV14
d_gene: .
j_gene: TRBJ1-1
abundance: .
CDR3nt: TGTGCCAGCAGCCCCCCTAAGGTGGCAGGGGCGAACACTGAAGCTTTCTTT
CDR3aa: CASSPPKVAGANTEAFF

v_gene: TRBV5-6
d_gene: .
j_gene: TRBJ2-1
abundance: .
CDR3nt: TGTGCCAGCAGCTTGCGGGACTGGGAGGGGGTTGAGCAGTTCTTC
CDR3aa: CASSLRDWEGVEQFF

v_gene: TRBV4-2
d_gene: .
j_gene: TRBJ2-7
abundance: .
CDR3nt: TGTGCCAGCAGCCAGGACACAGGGACCTACGAGCAGTACTTC
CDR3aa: CASSQDTGTYEQYF

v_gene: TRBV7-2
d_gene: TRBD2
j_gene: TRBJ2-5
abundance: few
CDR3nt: TGTGCCAGCAGCTTAGATCGGCGGGGGGCAGAGACCCAGTACTTC
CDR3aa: CASSLDRRGAETQYF

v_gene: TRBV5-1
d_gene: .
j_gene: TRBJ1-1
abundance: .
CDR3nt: TGCGCCAGCACCCCGACGGGAATGAACACTGAAGCTTTCTTT
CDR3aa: CASTPTGMNTEAFF

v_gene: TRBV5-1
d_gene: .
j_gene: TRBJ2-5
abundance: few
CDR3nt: TGCGCCAGCAGCTTGTCGGCAGGGAAAGAGACCCAGTACTTC
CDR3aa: CASSLSAGKETQYF

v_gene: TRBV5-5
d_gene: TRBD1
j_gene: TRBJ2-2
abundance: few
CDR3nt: TGTGCCAGCAGCCGGGACAGGGACACCGGGGAGCTGTTTTTT
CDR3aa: CASSRDRDTGELFF

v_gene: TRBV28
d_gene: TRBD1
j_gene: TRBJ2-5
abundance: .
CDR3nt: TGTGCCAGCAGTTGGGGACAGGCAAGGGAGACCCAGTACTTC
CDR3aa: CASSWGQARETQYF

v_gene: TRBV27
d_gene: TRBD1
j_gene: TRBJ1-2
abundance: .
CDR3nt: TGTGCCAGCAGTTTTCTGCAGGGGGCTGATGGCTACACCTTC
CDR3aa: CASSFLQGADGYTF

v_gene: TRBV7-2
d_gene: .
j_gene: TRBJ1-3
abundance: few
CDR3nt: TGTGCCAGCAGCTCCACCTTTGCGATAGGAAACACCATATATTTT
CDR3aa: CASSSTFAIGNTIYF

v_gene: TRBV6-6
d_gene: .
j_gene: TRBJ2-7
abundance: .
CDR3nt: TGTGCCAGCAGTTTCGAGGAATCCTACGAGCAGTACTTC
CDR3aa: CASSFEESYEQYF

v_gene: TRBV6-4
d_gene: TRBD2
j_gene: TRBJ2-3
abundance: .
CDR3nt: TGTGCCAGCAGTACTAGTAGCGGGGGGGCCCGAGATACGCAGTATTTT
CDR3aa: CASSTSSGGARDTQYF

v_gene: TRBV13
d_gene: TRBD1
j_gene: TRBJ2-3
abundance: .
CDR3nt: TGTGCCACCACCGGGACAGGGACTAATACGCAGTATTTT
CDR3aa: CATTGTGTNTQYF

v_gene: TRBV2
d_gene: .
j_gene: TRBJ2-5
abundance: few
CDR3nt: TGTGCCAGCAGTGGACTAGGAGAGACCCAGTACTTC
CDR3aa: CASSGLGETQYF

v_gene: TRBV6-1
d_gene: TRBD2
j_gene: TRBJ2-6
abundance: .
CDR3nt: TGTGCCAGCAGTGAAGCGGGGAGGGCTGGGGCCAACGTCCTGACTTTC
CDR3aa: CASSEAGRAGANVLTF

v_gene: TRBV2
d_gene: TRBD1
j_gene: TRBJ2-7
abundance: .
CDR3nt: TGTGCCAGCACCTACAGGGGGCTTTACGAGCAGTACTTC
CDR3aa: CASTYRGLYEQYF

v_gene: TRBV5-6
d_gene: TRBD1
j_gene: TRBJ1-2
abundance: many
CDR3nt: TGTGCCAGCCACATAGGACAGGGTAACTATGGCTACACCTTC
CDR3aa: CASHIGQGNYGYTF

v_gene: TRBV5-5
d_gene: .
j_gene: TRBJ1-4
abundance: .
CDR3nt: TGTGCCAGCAGCCTAGAGGGAGGGCTGGCTAATGAAAAACTGTTTTTT
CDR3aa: CASSLEGGLANEKLFF

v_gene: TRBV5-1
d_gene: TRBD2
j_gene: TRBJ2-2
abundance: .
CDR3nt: TGCGCCAGCAGCTCCTACGCGGGAGGGGAGATTAACACCGGGGAGCTGTTTTTT
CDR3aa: CASSSYAGGEINTGELFF

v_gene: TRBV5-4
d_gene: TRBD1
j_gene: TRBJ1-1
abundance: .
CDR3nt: TGTGCCAGCACCGAGACAGGGGACGCTGAAGCTTTCTTT
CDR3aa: CASTETGDAEAFF

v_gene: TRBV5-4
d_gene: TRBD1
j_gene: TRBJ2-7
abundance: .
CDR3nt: TGTGCCAGCAGCCGGGGACAGGGGATTCCCATTGAGCAGTACTTC
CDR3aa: CASSRGQGIPIEQYF

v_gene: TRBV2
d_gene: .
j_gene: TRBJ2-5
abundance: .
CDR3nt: TGTGCCAGCAGTCGAGAGGAGACCCAGTACTTC
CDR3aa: CASSREETQYF

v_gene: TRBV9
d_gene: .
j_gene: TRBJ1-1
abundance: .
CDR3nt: TGTGCCAGCAGCGTAGCGACCGACTACACTGAAGCTTTCTTT
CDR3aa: CASSVATDYTEAFF